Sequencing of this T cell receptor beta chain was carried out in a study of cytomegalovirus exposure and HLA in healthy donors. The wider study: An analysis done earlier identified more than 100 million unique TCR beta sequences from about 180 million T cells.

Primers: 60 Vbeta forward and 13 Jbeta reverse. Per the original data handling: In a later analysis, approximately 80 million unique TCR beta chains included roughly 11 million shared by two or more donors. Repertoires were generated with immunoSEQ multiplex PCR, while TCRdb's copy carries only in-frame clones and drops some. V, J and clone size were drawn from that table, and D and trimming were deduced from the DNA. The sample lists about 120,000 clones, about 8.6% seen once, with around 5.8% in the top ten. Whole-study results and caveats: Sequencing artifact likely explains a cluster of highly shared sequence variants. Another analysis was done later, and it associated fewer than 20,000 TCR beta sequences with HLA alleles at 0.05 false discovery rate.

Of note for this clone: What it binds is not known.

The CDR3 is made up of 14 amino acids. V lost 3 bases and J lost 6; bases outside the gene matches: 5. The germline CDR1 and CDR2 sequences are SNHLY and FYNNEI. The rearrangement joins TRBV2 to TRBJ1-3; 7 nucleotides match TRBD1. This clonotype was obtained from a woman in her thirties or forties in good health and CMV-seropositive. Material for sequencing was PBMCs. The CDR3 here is CASSDPGGQNTIYF. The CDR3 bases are TGTGCCAGCAGTGACCCAGGGGGACAAAACACCATATATTTT.